The 19 T cell receptor beta chains given below trace back to one sample, sequenced in a study of T cells in Graves' hyperthyroidism and ophthalmopathy. Amplification of TCR beta CDR3 regions was performed using RNA transcripts as template. The HTBI set primed first-round TCR CDR3 RT-PCR. In TCRdb, the multiplex PCR reads were re-called with MiXCR into one record per CDR3 protein. This repertoire shows some 490,000 distinct CDR3 sequences, about 16% found once; its top ten account for 29%. The sample consisted of blood. The source is a woman in her 30s with Graves' ophthalmopathy.

The CDR3 here is CASRIDSRNYGYTF. The CDR3 region has the DNA TGTGCCAGCAGGATAGACAGTAGAAACTATGGCTACACCTTC. V gene TRBV6-2 or TRBV6-3 combines with J gene TRBJ1-2; D possibly corresponds to TRBD1 (5 bases). This CDR3 has 14 amino acids. Between the trimmed V and J ends, which lost 6 bases and 2 bases, there was a span of 13 bases. The germline V gene encodes CDR1 MNHEY and CDR2 SVGEGT.

The table lists this clonotype with many counts. The chain joins TRBV7-6 to TRBJ2-3, with a tentative D call TRBD1 (6 bases). V was pared by 6 bases and J by 5 bases, with 6 bases between. This CDR3 comprises 11 residues. Per germline, CDR1 SGHVS and CDR2 FNYEAQ. The CDR3 bases are TGTGCCAGCAGACAGGGAGATACGCAGTATTTT. It specifies CASRQGDTQYF. The full variable domain, rest sourced from reference TRBV7-6 and TRBJ2-3, is GAGVSQSPRYKVTKRGQDVALRCDPISGHVSLYWYRQALGQGPEFLTYFNYEAQQDKSGLPNDRFSAERPEGSISTLTIQRTEQRDSAMYRCASRQGDTQYFGPGTRLTVL.

This chain links TRBV7-4 with TRBJ1-5, with D tentatively TRBD1 (6 bases). The ends were cut back, 5 bases at V and 0 bases at J, with 23 bases in the middle. The CDR3 totals 19 residues. Germline-derived CDR1 and CDR2 are SGHVT and SQSDAQ. This CDR3 is CASSTERRRQVYSNQPQHF. The CDR3 region has the DNA TGTGCCAGCAGCACAGAGAGACGCCGACAGGTCTATAGCAATCAGCCCCAGCATTTT.

The V gene is TRBV19, the J gene TRBJ2-2; either TRBD1 or TRBD2 may supply D (5 bases each). V was pared by 1 base and J by 4 bases, with 10 bases between. CDR3 size: 15 residues. The germline CDR1 and CDR2 sequences are LNHDA and SQIVND (reference sequence). CDR3 amino acids: CASSIGTTSTGELFF. CDR3 nucleotides: TGTGCCAGTAGTATAGGGACAACTAGCACCGGGGAGCTGTTTTTT.

This chain joins TRBV5-1 and TRBJ2-5; D is perhaps TRBD1 or TRBD2 (6 bases each). The CDR3 covers 14 residues. Trimming removed 8 bases from V and 9 bases from J, with 23 bases in between. Germline-derived CDR1 and CDR2 are SGHRS and YFSETQ. CDR3 loop: CASRRDISPISQYF. In DNA, the CDR3 is TGCGCCAGTCGGAGGGACATTAGCCCAATTTCCCAGTACTTC.

This clonotype was seen at least ten times. This chain uses TRBV7-2 with TRBJ2-7; 11 bases are a match to TRBD2. The germline gives CDR1 SGHTA, CDR2 FQGNSA. The CDR3 sequence is 16 residues long. V shed 6 bases and J 2 bases; nucleotides not matched to a gene: 9. The CDR3, as DNA: TGTGCCAGCAGACTAGCGGGAGCGGGAGGCCCCTACGAGCAGTACTTC. Protein product: CASRLAGAGGPYEQYF.

At least ten counts were recorded for this clonotype. This chain uses TRBV13 with TRBJ2-7; D is undetermined. The CDR3 is made up of 14 amino acids. Trimming took off 2 bases at V and 3 bases at J, with 11 bases between the two ends. Germline CDR1 PRHDT, CDR2 FYEKMQ (reference sequence). The CDR3 here is CASSLNIRVYEQYF. DNA for the CDR3: TGTGCCAGCAGCTTAAATATCCGGGTCTACGAGCAGTACTTC.

The rearrangement links TRBV5-8 to TRBJ2-1; D is ambiguous. V gave up 1 base and J gave up 9 bases, with 5 bases separating them. The CDR3 consists of 11 residues. Per the germline V gene, CDR1 is SGHTS and CDR2 is YDEGEE. Here the CDR3 DNA reads TGTGCCAGCAGCTTGTTGGTTGAGCAGTTCTTC. It specifies CASSLLVEQFF. Full variable domain (outside the CDR3, taken from reference TRBV5-8 and TRBJ2-1): EAGVTQSPTHLIKTRGQQATLRCSPISGHTSVYWYQQALGLGLQFLLWYDEGEERNRGNFPPRFSGRQFPNYSSELNVNALELEDSALYLCASSLLVEQFFGPGTRLTVL.

This clonotype was recorded at least ten times. V is TRBV28 and J is TRBJ2-7, with 7 nucleotides matching TRBD1. Per the germline V gene, CDR1 is MDHEN and CDR2 is SYDVKM. Germline trimming cut 11 bases from V and 0 bases from J; bases unmatched to any gene: 4. The CDR3 has 12 residues. In DNA, the CDR3 is TGTGCCTGGGGACAGAGCTCCTACGAGCAGTACTTC. This encodes CAWGQSSYEQYF.

V gene TRBV25-1 combines with J gene TRBJ2-1, with TRBD2 matching over 8 bases. The ends lost 4 bases at V and 5 bases at J; junction bases unmatched: 7. Germline CDR1 reads MGHDK; CDR2 reads SYGVNS. This CDR3 has 15 amino acids. Here the CDR3 reads CASSVAGHMNNEQFF. The CDR3 bases are TGTGCCAGCAGTGTAGCGGGACACATGAACAATGAGCAGTTCTTC.

This clonotype was picked up many times. The V call is TRBV7-2, the J call TRBJ1-3; unclear D gene. Per the germline V gene, CDR1 is SGHTA and CDR2 is FQGNSA. V was clipped by 8 bases and J by 0 bases, with 5 bases between them. The CDR3 runs 12 residues. CDR3 in DNA: TGTGCCAGCGGTTACTCTGGAAACACCATATATTTT. This gives the protein CASGYSGNTIYF.

This clonotype was seen ten or more times. The V gene is TRBV28, the J gene TRBJ1-5; D not certain. Germline V gene sequence: CDR1 MDHEN, CDR2 SYDVKM. This CDR3 spans 13 amino acids. Trimming removed 6 bases at V and 0 bases at J, with 6 bases between. The CDR3 reads CASREHSNQPQHF. Here the CDR3 DNA reads TGTGCCAGCAGGGAGCATAGCAATCAGCCCCAGCATTTT.

This clonotype has more than one count but fewer than ten. The gene calls are TRBV12-3 or TRBV12-4 and TRBJ2-7; no clear D gene. V gave up 3 bases and J gave up 5 bases, with 8 bases separating them. The CDR3 spans 12 residues. The CDR3 DNA sequence: TGTGCCAGCAGTTTGCCCGGGCACGAGCAGTACTTC. This gives the protein CASSLPGHEQYF.

As concerns this clonotype: Given a much more abundant clone one base away, this may be a read error. The conserved phenylalanine or tryptophan is not found at the CDR3 terminus, so this likely reflects a read error. The chain has TRBV6-1 and TRBJ2-3, with 8 bases matching TRBD2. The germline V gene has CDR1 MNHNS and CDR2 SASEGT. V lost 6 bases, J lost 1 base, and 9 bases stayed unmatched. This CDR3 spans 16 amino acids. The CDR3 region has the DNA TGTGCCAGCAGCCCAGGACTAGCTTGGGGCACAGATACGCAGTATCTT. It specifies CASSPGLAWGTDTQYL.

The J gene is TRBJ2-1, the V gene TRBV7-2; possibly TRBD1 for D (6 bases). The CDR3 is 15 amino acids. Trimming pared 1 base from V and 9 bases from J, leaving 16 bases between. Germline CDR1 is SGHTA and CDR2 is FQGNSA. Here the CDR3 reads CASSLGTGRRGEQFF. DNA for the CDR3: TGTGCCAGCAGCTTAGGTACAGGGCGACGAGGTGAGCAGTTCTTC.

Ten or more counts support this clonotype. The chain carries TRBV9 and TRBJ2-1, with D unresolved. Trimming took 0 bases from V and 2 from J, leaving 6 bases between them. This CDR3 is built from 14 residues. Looked up from germline, CDR1 is SGDLS and CDR2 is YYNGEE. CDR3 protein: CASSVGSAYNEQFF. The DNA for the CDR3 is TGTGCCAGCAGCGTAGGGTCGGCCTACAATGAGCAGTTCTTC.

This clonotype was picked up a small number of times. In DNA form, the CDR3 reads TGCAGTGCGAACTTTATCGAGACAGGGGAGAATCAGCCCCAGCATTTT. Translation gives CSANFIETGENQPQHF. This chain connects TRBV20-1 to TRBJ1-5; 8 bases fit TRBD1. V lost 6 bases, J lost 4 bases, and 14 bases stayed unmatched. Germline V gene lookup returns CDR1 DFQATT and CDR2 SNEGSKA (reference sequence). The CDR3 sequence is 16 residues long.

The V call is TRBV6-2 or TRBV6-3, the J call TRBJ2-1; D ambiguous. This CDR3 spans 13 amino acids. The germline gives CDR1 MNHEY, CDR2 SVGEGT. V lost 4 bases and J lost 8, with 12 bases in between. The chain's CDR3 is CASSSPRGDEQFF. The CDR3 coding sequence is TGTGCCAGCAGTTCCCCCCGTGGCGATGAGCAGTTCTTC.

This clonotype occurred a few times. The rearrangement uses TRBV6-2 or TRBV6-3 and TRBJ2-2; 12 bases are shared with TRBD2. This CDR3 spans 16 amino acids. CDR1 is MNHEY, CDR2 SVGEGT, per germline. J gave up 4 bases and V 5 bases, and 5 bases lay outside the gene matches. The CDR3: CASSQGLAGRTGELFF. CDR3 sequence (DNA): TGTGCCAGCAGTCAAGGACTAGCGGGACGCACCGGGGAGCTGTTTTTT.